This TCR beta chain is drawn from a study of blood T cell repertoires in COVID-19. Study in general: The cDNA or gDNA used as material had been derived from T cells, B-cell-depleted T cells, or PBMCs.

Germline loops: CDR1 LGHNA, CDR2 YNFKEQ. V shed 1 base, J shed 5 bases, and the junction held 9 bases outside the gene matches. The CDR3 sequence is 16 residues long. Study processing details: Reference gene primer amplification gave estimated nucleated cell counts. Profiled with immunoSEQ multiplex PCR; TCRdb holds only in-frame clones, not every one. V and J calls plus clone size are reproduced from that table; the DNA served to infer D and trimming. The repertoire holds about 250,000 clones, with around 86% as singletons. The J gene is TRBJ2-5, the V gene TRBV4-2; TRBD2 agrees at 8 bases. Material: PBMCs or T cells enriched from blood (not recorded which). This clonotype was obtained from a woman in her forties or fifties who had recovered from COVID-19. The CDR3 spells CASSQGTSGGGETQYF. In nucleotides, the CDR3 is TGTGCCAGCAGCCAAGGAACTAGCGGAGGAGGGGAGACCCAGTACTTC.